The clone carrying this TCR beta chain was picked up a small number of times. Under the authors' procedure: Counts of nucleated cells, estimated from reference gene primer amplification, were obtained. The assay was immunoSEQ multiplex PCR, and TCRdb's table has in-frame clones only and misses some. V and J calls plus clone size are reproduced from that table; the DNA served to infer D and trimming. The data contain 250,000 to 300,000 clones, approximately 91% of them singletons. This entry comes from a study of blood T cell repertoires in COVID-19. V lost 3 bases and J lost 5, with 17 bases in between. This CDR3 comprises 15 residues. Germline lookup yields CDR1 SEHNR and CDR2 FQNEAQ (reference sequence).

The sequenced sample was peripheral blood. The V gene is TRBV7-9, the J gene TRBJ2-7, with D unclear. The sequence came from a woman younger than 45 with COVID-19, enrolled during active disease. The CDR3 region has the DNA TGTGCCAGCAGCTTTTATGTGGTAGCTCTGCACGAGCAGTACTTC. It yields the protein CASSFYVVALHEQYF.